This TCR beta chain came from a study of blood T cell repertoires in COVID-19. In germline, CDR1 is SGHRS, CDR2 YFSETQ. Trimming took off 4 bases at V and 10 bases at J, with 15 bases between the two ends. This CDR3 is 13 amino acids long. Original handling: Counts of nucleated cells, estimated from reference gene primer amplification, were obtained. Method: immunoSEQ multiplex PCR; TCRdb's copy keeps in-frame clones and lacks some. D and trimming come from the DNA, and the V and J calls and clone size come from that table. The sample carries 450,000 or so clones, roughly 89% recorded once. This sequence was found in a man younger than 30 with COVID-19, enrolled during active disease. Sequencing used peripheral blood. V and J are TRBV5-1 and TRBJ2-1; no clear D gene. The CDR3 nucleotides are TGCGCCAGCAGCATGTCGACACCTTTAGAGCAGTTCTTC. Its protein product is CASSMSTPLEQFF.